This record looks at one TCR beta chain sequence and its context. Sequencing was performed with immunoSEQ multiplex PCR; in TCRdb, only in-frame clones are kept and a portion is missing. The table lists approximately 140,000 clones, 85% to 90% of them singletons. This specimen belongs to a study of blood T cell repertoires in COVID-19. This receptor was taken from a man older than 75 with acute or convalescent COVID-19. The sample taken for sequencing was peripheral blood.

This CDR3 is CASSGEGMDYGYTF. The CDR3 bases are TGTGCCAGCTCGGGAGAAGGGATGGACTATGGCTACACCTTC. This chain uses TRBV25-1 with TRBJ1-2; D unresolved. CDR1 is MGHDK, CDR2 SYGVNS, per germline. Trimming stripped 8 bases from V and 3 bases from J, with 16 bases between. There are 14 residues in the CDR3.